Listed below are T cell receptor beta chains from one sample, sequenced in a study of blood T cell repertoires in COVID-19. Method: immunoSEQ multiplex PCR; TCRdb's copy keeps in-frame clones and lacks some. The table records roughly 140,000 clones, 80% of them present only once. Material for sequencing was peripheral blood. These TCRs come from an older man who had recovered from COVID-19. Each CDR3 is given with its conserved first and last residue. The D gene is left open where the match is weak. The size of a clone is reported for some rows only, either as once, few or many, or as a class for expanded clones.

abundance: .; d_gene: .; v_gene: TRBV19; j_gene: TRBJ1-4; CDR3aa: CASGPGSGKLFF; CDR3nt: TGTGCCAGTGGTCCCGGGTCGGGAAAACTGTTTTTT
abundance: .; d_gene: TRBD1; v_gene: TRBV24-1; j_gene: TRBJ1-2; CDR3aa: CATSDAGQGAGGYTF; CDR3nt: TGTGCCACCAGTGATGCTGGACAGGGGGCAGGCGGCTACACCTTC
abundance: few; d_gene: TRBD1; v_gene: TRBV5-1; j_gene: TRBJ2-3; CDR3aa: CASSPGTGGDTQYF; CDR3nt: TGCGCCAGCAGCCCCGGGACAGGGGGGGATACGCAGTATTTT
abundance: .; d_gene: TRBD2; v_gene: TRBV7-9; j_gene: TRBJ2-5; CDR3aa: CASSLAPGGQETQYF; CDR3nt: TGTGCCAGCAGCTTGGCCCCGGGAGGACAAGAGACCCAGTACTTC
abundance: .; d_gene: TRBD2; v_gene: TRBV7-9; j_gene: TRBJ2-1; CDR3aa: CASSSPKTGTSGLNEQFF; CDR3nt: TGTGCCAGCAGCTCTCCTAAAACCGGGACTAGCGGTCTCAATGAGCAGTTCTTC
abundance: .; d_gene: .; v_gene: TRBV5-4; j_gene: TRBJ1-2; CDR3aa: CASSLEGGNYGYTF; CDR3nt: TGTGCCAGCAGCTTGGAGGGAGGGAACTATGGCTACACCTTC
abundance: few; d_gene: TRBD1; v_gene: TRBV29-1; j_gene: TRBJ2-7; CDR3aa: CSVPGRGPYEQYF; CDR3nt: TGCAGCGTTCCAGGAAGGGGGCCCTACGAGCAGTACTTC
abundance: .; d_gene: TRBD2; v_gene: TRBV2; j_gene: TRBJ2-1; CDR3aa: CASSLLLAGLNNEQFF; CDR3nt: TGTGCCAGCAGTCTCCTTCTAGCGGGACTAAACAATGAGCAGTTCTTC
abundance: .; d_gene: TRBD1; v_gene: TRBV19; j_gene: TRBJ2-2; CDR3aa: CASSTLVGQGAGELFF; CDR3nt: TGTGCCAGTAGTACGCTCGTGGGACAGGGAGCCGGGGAGCTGTTTTTT
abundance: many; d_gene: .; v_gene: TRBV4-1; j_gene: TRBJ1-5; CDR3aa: CASSSLAGGSQHF; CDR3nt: TGCGCCAGCAGCTCCCTCGCAGGAGGTTCCCAGCATTTT
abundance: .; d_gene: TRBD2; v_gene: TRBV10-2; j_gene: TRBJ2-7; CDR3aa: CASSESTPGGEQYF; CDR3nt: TGCGCCAGCAGTGAGTCGACTCCGGGAGGCGAGCAGTACTTC
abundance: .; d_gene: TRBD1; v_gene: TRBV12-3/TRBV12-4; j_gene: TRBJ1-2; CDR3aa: CASSPGGHYGYTF; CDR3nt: TGTGCCAGCAGCCCAGGGGGCCACTATGGCTACACCTTC
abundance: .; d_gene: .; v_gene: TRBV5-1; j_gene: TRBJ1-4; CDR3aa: CASSLGQGTEKLFF; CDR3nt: TGCGCCAGCAGCTTGGGGCAGGGCACTGAAAAACTGTTTTTT